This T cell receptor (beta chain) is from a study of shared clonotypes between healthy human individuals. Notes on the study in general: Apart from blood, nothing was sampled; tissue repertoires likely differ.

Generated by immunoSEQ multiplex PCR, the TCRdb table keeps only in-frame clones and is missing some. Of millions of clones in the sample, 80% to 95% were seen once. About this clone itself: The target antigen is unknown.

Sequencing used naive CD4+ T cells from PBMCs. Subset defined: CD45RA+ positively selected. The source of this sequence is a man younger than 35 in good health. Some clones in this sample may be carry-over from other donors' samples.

The CDR3 nucleotides read TGTGCCAGCCGTCAACAGGGGAATGGAAACACCATATATTTT. This translates into CASRQQGNGNTIYF. The chain has TRBV6-5 and TRBJ1-3; 7 bases are a match to TRBD1. The CDR3 loop spans 14 amino acids. CDR1 MNHEY and CDR2 SVGAGI come from the germline V gene. V lost 8 bases and J lost 3; bases outside the gene matches: 7.